A selection of T cell receptor beta chains follows, all from one sample in a study of cytomegalovirus exposure and HLA in healthy donors. Measured with immunoSEQ multiplex PCR; TCRdb has only the in-frame clones, and not every one. Of some 190,000 clones listed, 79% are singletons. Sequences were obtained from PBMCs. All receptors derive from a woman aged 18-29 years in good health and CMV-seronegative. The CDR3 runs from the conserved cysteine through the conserved F or W. D genes are given only for firm matches. Clone size is shown for a subset of rows, as once, few, many or a class of expanded clone.

TRBD1	.	TRBV5-5	TRBJ2-5	TGTGCCAGCAGCCCCTGGGACAGGGGTGGGGAGACCCAGTACTTC	CASSPWDRGGETQYF
TRBD1	.	TRBV4-2	TRBJ1-1	TGTGCCAGCAGCCAAGCAGGGGGAGGTACTGAAGCTTTCTTT	CASSQAGGGTEAFF
.	.	TRBV19	TRBJ2-2	TGTGCCAGTAACGGCGGAAACACCGGGGAGCTGTTTTTT	CASNGGNTGELFF
.	.	TRBV11-2	TRBJ2-2	TGTGCCAGCAGCTTACTCAGGGGCAAGTCCGGGGAGCTGTTTTTT	CASSLLRGKSGELFF
.	.	TRBV6-5	TRBJ2-1	TGTGCCAGCAACCCAACCCAGCGCTCCTACAATGAGCAGTTCTTC	CASNPTQRSYNEQFF
TRBD1	few	TRBV25-1	TRBJ1-1	TGTGCCAGCAGTGACACAGGGGGCACTGACACTGAAGCTTTCTTT	CASSDTGGTDTEAFF
.	.	TRBV2	TRBJ2-1	TGTGCCAGCATTCTAGGATACAATGAGCAGTTCTTC	CASILGYNEQFF
TRBD1	.	TRBV28	TRBJ1-6	TGTGCCAGCGGGGACAGGGTTTCCTATAATTCACCCCTCCACTTT	CASGDRVSYNSPLHF
.	.	TRBV4-3	TRBJ2-2	TGCGCCAGCAGCCTATCGAGGACCGGGGAGCTGTTTTTT	CASSLSRTGELFF
.	.	TRBV27	TRBJ2-1	TGTGCCAGCAGTGCCCACAGGGTGTACAATGAGCAGTTCTTC	CASSAHRVYNEQFF
TRBD1	once	TRBV7-2	TRBJ2-7	TGTGCCAGCAGCTTAGTCGGGACAGGCCTTCGAGGTGAGCAGTACTTC	CASSLVGTGLRGEQYF
.	.	TRBV7-6	TRBJ1-5	TGTGCCAGCAGCTTAGCGCGCGGCGAGCCCCAGCATTTT	CASSLARGEPQHF
TRBD1	.	TRBV28	TRBJ2-7	TGTGCCAGCAGTGCGACCGGGGACAGGGGATCCTCCGAGCAGTACTTC	CASSATGDRGSSEQYF
TRBD1	.	TRBV28	TRBJ2-1	TGTGCCAGCAGTTTAAGCAGGGGGATTTACAATGAGCAGTTCTTC	CASSLSRGIYNEQFF
.	.	TRBV7-2	TRBJ1-3	TGTGCCAGCAGCTTGGAGCCCCATGTCCCTGGAAACACCATATATTTT	CASSLEPHVPGNTIYF
.	.	TRBV10-2	TRBJ1-4	TGCGCCAGTCGGTCAGGGGCGACTAATGAAAAACTGTTTTTT	CASRSGATNEKLFF
.	.	TRBV18	TRBJ2-1	TGTGCCAGCTCACCACGGTCAGGGGAGTACAATGAGCAGTTCTTC	CASSPRSGEYNEQFF
.	.	TRBV7-9	TRBJ2-5	TGTGCCAGCAGCTCCGGTTCCGAGACCCAGTACTTC	CASSSGSETQYF
.	few	TRBV14	TRBJ2-1	TGTGCCAGCAGCCTTTATATCGGACTTCCTAATGAGCAGTTCTTC	CASSLYIGLPNEQFF
.	.	TRBV18	TRBJ2-3	TGTGCCAGCTCACCAACACAGGTCACAGATACGCAGTATTTT	CASSPTQVTDTQYF
TRBD1	.	TRBV6-1	TRBJ2-7	TGTGCCAGCAGTGTCCCAGGGGGCCCCTACGAGCAGTACTTC	CASSVPGGPYEQYF
.	few	TRBV7-9	TRBJ1-3	TGTGCCAGCAGCTTAGGTCCGCAGAACTCTGGAAACACCATATATTTT	CASSLGPQNSGNTIYF
.	.	TRBV28	TRBJ2-7	TGTGCCAGCAGTTTATGGGACGGGACCTACGAGCAGTACTTC	CASSLWDGTYEQYF
TRBD2	few	TRBV6-4	TRBJ2-3	TGTGCCAGCAGTGACTCGGCGGGGGGCCCAGATACGCAGTATTTT	CASSDSAGGPDTQYF
.	.	TRBV7-3	TRBJ1-1	TGTGCCAGCAGCTCGACAGGTGGGGACACTGAAGCTTTCTTT	CASSSTGGDTEAFF
.	few	TRBV11-3	TRBJ1-4	TGTGCCAGCACCCCCGAGCGCGGGGCGCGGAAACTGTTTTTT	CASTPERGARKLFF
.	.	TRBV14	TRBJ1-4	TGTGCCAGCAGCCAAGACTTTGCGGGAAAACTGTTTTTT	CASSQDFAGKLFF